This T cell receptor (beta chain) was captured in a study of blood T cell repertoires in COVID-19. Whole-study context: COVID-19 samples collected from the United States, Italy and Spain covered acute and convalescent phases. T cells, B-cell-depleted T cells, or PBMCs supplied cDNA or gDNA.

In the authors' workflow: Quantification of nucleated cells was approximated via reference gene primer amplification. Assay: immunoSEQ multiplex PCR; the TCRdb copy retains only in-frame clones and omits some. That table is the source of V, J and clone size, and D and trimming were worked out from the DNA. This sample has 150,000 or so clones, with over 85% found just once. This CDR3 has 15 residues. Trimming cost V 5 bases and J 5 bases, with 16 bases left between them. Germline V gene data show CDR1 as LNHDA and CDR2 as SQIVND (reference sequence). Sequencing was carried out using peripheral blood. The gene calls are TRBV19 and TRBJ2-1; a weak D match, TRBD2 (6 bases). The receptor was derived from a man aged 60 to 75 with active or convalescent COVID-19. The CDR3 DNA reads as TGTGCCAGTAGTTTACTAGCCGGAAGTCACAATGAGCAGTTCTTC. It codes for CASSLLAGSHNEQFF.